This entry lists 8 T cell receptor beta chains sequenced from one sample in a study of blood T cell repertoires in COVID-19. TCRdb keeps only in-frame clones here, not all; method: immunoSEQ multiplex PCR. The sample includes hundreds of thousands of clones, 88% of them seen just once. Material: PBMCs or T cells enriched from blood (not recorded which). The receptors were sampled from a woman in her fifties or sixties in a cohort exposed to, infected with or recovered from COVID-19 (not recorded which).

A note on this clone: Other DNA sequences within the sample encode an identical CDR3. The V call is TRBV28, the J call TRBJ2-3, with no clear D. Germline V gene sequence: CDR1 MDHEN, CDR2 SYDVKM. CDR3 length equals 11 residues. Deletions cut 3 bases from V and 6 bases from J, with 4 bases between. The CDR3 nucleotides read TGTGCCAGCAGTTTGCGGGATACGCAGTATTTT. Translating it yields CASSLRDTQYF.

V usage is TRBV27 and J usage is TRBJ2-7, with 9 bases fitting TRBD2. The V and J ends lost 6 bases and 3 bases, in that order; junction bases with no gene match: 6. Germline CDR1 MNHEY, CDR2 SMNVEV (reference sequence). The CDR3 spans 14 residues. CDR3 sequence (DNA): TGTGCCAGCAGATCAGGACTAGCGATCTACGAGCAGTACTTC. It codes for CASRSGLAIYEQYF.

A note on this clone: Other DNA sequences from this sample encode an identical CDR3 as well. The genes are TRBV29-1 and TRBJ1-1, with TRBD1 identical over 10 bases. Germline trimming cut 5 bases from V and 4 bases from J; bases unmatched to any gene: 1. Germline V lookup: CDR1 SQVTM, CDR2 ANQGSEA. The length of the CDR3 is 12 residues. In nucleotides, the CDR3 is TGCAGCGTTCGGACAGGGGGCACTGAAGCTTTCTTT. Translation gives CSVRTGGTEAFF.

V usage is TRBV28 and J usage is TRBJ1-5; the match to TRBD1 covers 7 bases. From germline, CDR1 is MDHEN and CDR2 SYDVKM. The CDR3 has 14 residues. V dropped 7 bases and J dropped 5; count of bases not matched to a gene: 8. DNA for the CDR3: TGTGCCAGCACCCTGAGACAGGGCCATCAGCCCCAGCATTTT. This codes for CASTLRQGHQPQHF.

The chain employs TRBV6-5 and TRBJ2-3, with 8 bases that match TRBD1. V was pared by 4 bases and J by 11 bases, with 5 bases of the junction left unmatched. CDR3 length equals 12 residues. Germline loops: CDR1 MNHEY, CDR2 SVGAGI. The CDR3 here is CASSSLGQGQYF. CDR3 DNA: TGTGCCAGCAGTTCTCTCGGACAGGGGCAGTATTTT.

V is TRBV28 and J is TRBJ2-1; 15 bases are shared with TRBD2. The CDR3 runs to 14 residues. J lost 6 bases, V lost 10 bases, and 4 bases had no gene match. Germline values: CDR1 MDHEN, CDR2 SYDVKM. CDR3 amino acids: CATRTSGGVNEQFF. The CDR3 DNA reads TGTGCCACCCGGACTAGCGGGGGGGTCAATGAGCAGTTCTTC.

The chain recombines TRBV6-5 with TRBJ1-3; 8 nucleotides line up with TRBD1. Germline CDR1 and CDR2: MNHEY and SVGAGI. The CDR3 sequence is 15 residues long. With 7 bases clipped from V and 2 bases from J, the junction kept 7 bases outside the gene matches. The CDR3 DNA sequence: TGTGCCAGCACCCCGACAGGGGCGACTGGAAACACCATATATTTT. Amino acid sequence: CASTPTGATGNTIYF.

The CDR3 bases are TGTGCCAGCAGCTTAACAGGGCCCCTCAAGGGGGAGCAGTACTTC. Translated: CASSLTGPLKGEQYF. The rearrangement links TRBV7-2 to TRBJ2-7; D may be TRBD1 (6 bases). V lost 2 bases and J lost 7, with 18 bases in between. The CDR3 covers 15 residues. Looked up from germline, CDR1 is SGHTA and CDR2 is FQGNSA.